Below, 18 T cell receptor beta chains from the same sample are listed, as sequenced in a study of a mutant IDH1 vaccine in newly diagnosed glioma. No antigen has been identified for these receptors. Documented time point: week 23, last vaccination. Vaccination comprised doses that each held 300 ug of mutant IDH1 20-mer peptide, plus topical imiquimod. Libraries were prepared by immunoSEQ multiplex PCR; TCRdb keeps only in-frame clonotypes and omits some of them. In the table there are under 45,000 clones, approximately 90% of which are singletons. The source was PBMCs, collected from a glioma patient whose treatment included an IDH1 peptide vaccine. The receptors originated from a man between 45 and 60 years old with glioma.

The chain joins TRBV18 to TRBJ2-7; 9 nucleotides agree with TRBD1. Germline V gives CDR1 KGHSH, CDR2 LQKENI. The CDR3 extends over 14 amino acids. J lost 2 bases, V lost 6 bases, and 5 bases had no gene match. CDR3 nucleotide sequence: TGTGCCAGCTCCATCGGGACAGGGACCTACGAGCAGTACTTC. Its protein product is CASSIGTGTYEQYF.

The chain recombines TRBV28 with TRBJ1-2, with D possibly being TRBD1 (6 bases). This CDR3 is built from 16 residues. Germline CDR1 is MDHEN and CDR2 is SYDVKM. Trimming pared 3 bases from V and 7 bases from J, leaving 21 bases between. In nucleotides, the CDR3 is TGTGCCAGCAGTTTCCCCTTATACAGGGACCGCACTGGCTACACCTTC. Translated: CASSFPLYRDRTGYTF.

The chain is built from TRBV14 and TRBJ2-1; D unresolved. V shed 0 bases and J shed 0 bases, with 12 bases lying between them. CDR1 SGHDN and CDR2 FVKESK come from the germline V gene. CDR3 length: 17 amino acids. CDR3 protein: CASSQDLPANSYNEQFF. The DNA for the CDR3 is TGTGCCAGCAGCCAAGATCTTCCAGCGAACTCCTACAATGAGCAGTTCTTC.

The chain employs TRBV5-1 and TRBJ2-7, with 9 bases aligning to TRBD2. The trim removed 0 bases at V and 2 bases at J, leaving 3 bases unmatched. CDR1 SGHRS and CDR2 YFSETQ come from the germline V gene. The CDR3 is 15 amino acids. CDR3 sequence reads: CASSLGAGGAYEQYF. CDR3 sequence (DNA): TGCGCCAGCAGCTTGGGGGCGGGAGGGGCCTACGAGCAGTACTTC.

The chain employs TRBV2 and TRBJ1-5; no firm D call. Per the germline V gene, CDR1 is SNHLY and CDR2 is FYNNEI. Between the trimmed V and J ends, which lost 4 bases and 6 bases, there was a span of 10 bases. This CDR3 spans 13 amino acids. The CDR3: CASSGTRVQPQHF. In DNA form, the CDR3 reads TGTGCCAGCAGTGGGACGAGGGTTCAGCCCCAGCATTTT.

The rearrangement joins TRBV12-5 to TRBJ2-2, with a weak D call TRBD1 (6 bases). V was clipped by 7 bases and J by 5 bases, with 14 bases between them. Germline V CDR1 and CDR2: LGHNT, FRNRAP. The CDR3 has 14 amino acids. The CDR3, as DNA: TGTGCTAGTGCCAGGGACACTACGACCGGGGAGCTGTTTTTT. It is translated as CASARDTTTGELFF.

This rearrangement joins TRBV5-1 to TRBJ2-7; 10 bases fit TRBD2. Germline CDR1 reads SGHRS; CDR2 reads YFSETQ. This CDR3 contains 17 residues. V was clipped by 5 bases and J by 2 bases; unmatched bases: 13. CDR3: CASSGGWSSGSPYEQYF. The CDR3 DNA follows: TGCGCCAGCAGTGGAGGGTGGTCTAGCGGGAGCCCCTACGAGCAGTACTTC.

This sequence joins TRBV19 and TRBJ1-5, with a weak D call TRBD1 (5 bases). V shed 4 bases and J shed 6 bases, with 10 bases lying between them. Germline V gene lookup returns CDR1 LNHDA and CDR2 SQIVND (reference sequence). The CDR3 totals 13 residues. The CDR3 is CASSSQGGQPQHF. The CDR3 region has the DNA TGTGCCAGTAGTAGCCAGGGAGGTCAGCCCCAGCATTTT. Variable domain in full (rest from reference TRBV19 and TRBJ1-5): DGGITQSPKYLFRKEGQNVTLSCEQNLNHDAMYWYRQDPGQGLRLIYYSQIVNDFQKGDIAEGYSVSREKKESFPLTVTSAQKNPTAFYLCASSSQGGQPQHFGDGTRLSIL.

The chain uses TRBV11-1 and TRBJ1-1; D is unresolved. Per the germline V gene, CDR1 is SGHAT and CDR2 is FQDESV (reference sequence). Trimming left V 2 bases short and J 0 bases short, with 7 bases between. The CDR3 extends over 14 amino acids. DNA for the CDR3: TGTGCCAGCAGCTTACAACAGTTGAACACTGAAGCTTTCTTT. This codes for CASSLQQLNTEAFF.

This chain links TRBV30 with TRBJ2-5; 7 positions match TRBD1. The CDR3 sequence is 15 residues long. After removal of 2 bases from V and 1 base from J, the junction contained 7 bases not matched to a gene. Germline CDR1 and CDR2: GTSNPN and SVGIG (reference sequence). The CDR3 bases are TGTGCCTGGAGTTCAGGACAGGCCACCCAAGAGACCCAGTACTTC. Encoded protein: CAWSSGQATQETQYF. Variable domain in full (rest from reference TRBV30 and TRBJ2-5): SQTIHQWPATLVQPVGSPLSLECTVEGTSNPNLYWYRQAAGRGLQLLFYSVGIGQISSEVPQNLSASRPQDRQFILSSKKLLLSDSGFYLCAWSSGQATQETQYFGPGTRLLVL.

CDR3 residues: CASSQDWDRGEKLFF. CDR3 nucleotide sequence: TGCGCCAGCAGCCAAGATTGGGACAGGGGTGAAAAACTGTTTTTT. The V gene is TRBV4-3, the J gene TRBJ1-4; the match to TRBD1 covers 10 bases. Germline V gene lookup returns CDR1 LGHNA and CDR2 YSLEER. This CDR3 is built from 15 residues. V dropped 0 bases and J dropped 7; count of bases not matched to a gene: 2.

V and J are TRBV10-2 and TRBJ2-7, with a tentative D call TRBD2 (5 bases). Germline CDR1 and CDR2: WSHSY and SAAADI. The length of the CDR3 is 14 residues. The V and J ends lost 3 bases and 3 bases respectively, with 12 bases between them. CDR3 region: CASSDLASLYEQYF. CDR3 sequence (DNA): TGCGCCAGCAGTGACCTAGCTTCTCTCTACGAGCAGTACTTC.

The rearrangement uses TRBV4-2 and TRBJ2-2; D remains ambiguous. The V end was cut by 0 bases, the J end by 5 bases, with 4 bases between. The CDR3 length is 13 residues. The V gene's germline CDR1 is LGHNA and CDR2 YNFKEQ. The CDR3 sequence is CASSQDLTGELFF. The CDR3 region has the DNA TGTGCCAGCAGCCAAGATCTTACCGGGGAGCTGTTTTTT.

The genes are TRBV7-9 and TRBJ1-4, with D uncertain. Germline loops: CDR1 SEHNR, CDR2 FQNEAQ (reference sequence). Between the trimmed V and J ends, which lost 5 bases and 0 bases, there was a span of 10 bases. This CDR3 contains 15 residues. Here the CDR3 DNA reads TGTGCCAGCAGCCGGATTGGTGCAACTAATGAAAAACTGTTTTTT. Translation: CASSRIGATNEKLFF.

The chain is built from TRBV2 and TRBJ1-2; D not certain. Per the germline V gene, CDR1 is SNHLY and CDR2 is FYNNEI. There are 13 residues in the CDR3. Trimming pared 4 bases from V and 8 bases from J, leaving 14 bases between. The CDR3 nucleotides are TGTGCCAGCAGTGTTGCCCAACCGACCGGCTACACCTTC. It yields the protein CASSVAQPTGYTF.

The chain couples TRBV19 to TRBJ1-1, with D unclear. CDR3 length: 12 amino acids. Germline-derived CDR1 and CDR2 are LNHDA and SQIVND (reference sequence). V lost 6 bases, J lost 5 bases, and 10 bases lay in between. The CDR3: CASSGRYTEAFF. Here the CDR3 DNA reads TGTGCCAGTAGCGGGAGATATACTGAAGCTTTCTTT.

The chain has TRBV28 and TRBJ1-2, with 8 positions matching TRBD1. The V and J ends lost 5 bases and 6 bases, in that order; junction bases with no gene match: 5. CDR1 is MDHEN, CDR2 SYDVKM, per germline. The CDR3 is 13 amino acids. The chain's CDR3 is CASSHGQGDGYTF. CDR3 nucleotides: TGTGCCAGCAGTCACGGACAGGGAGATGGCTACACCTTC.

The chain is built from TRBV9 and TRBJ2-3; 9 nucleotides align to TRBD2. Germline lookup yields CDR1 SGDLS and CDR2 YYNGEE. This CDR3 is 16 amino acids long. Unmatched junction bases numbered 6, after V lost 4 bases and J lost 0 bases. The CDR3 coding sequence is TGTGCCAGCAGCCTAGGGGCGGGGGGGAGCACAGATACGCAGTATTTT. Encoded protein: CASSLGAGGSTDTQYF.